The T cell receptor beta chain described here comes from a study of post-analysis software for immune sequencing data. Study-wide context: Recorded subtypes: relapsing-remitting, secondary progressive, progressive-relapsing; some patients unannotated.

Prepared libraries of TCR beta cDNA carried unique molecular identifiers. TCRdb recomputed calls from the PCR reads with MiXCR, one row per CDR3 protein. The sample shows roughly 670,000 distinct CDR3 sequences, more than 50% of them seen only once. Points from the study as a whole: Batch-mates among the samples co-clustered strongly by F measure. About five TRBV segments, including TRBV5-6, TRBV5-1 and TRBV20-1, were more frequent in patients than controls.

The CDR3 extends over 13 amino acids. Trimming removed 4 bases at V and 2 bases at J, with 8 bases between. Looked up from germline, CDR1 is ENHRY and CDR2 is SYGVKD. A note on this clonotype: Its antigen is still unknown.

This chain links TRBV10-3 with TRBJ1-1; no clear D gene. This receptor was taken from a girl aged 2 to 9 with multiple sclerosis. Material for sequencing was blood. The CDR3 region is CAISGGGNTEAFF. The CDR3 region has the DNA TGTGCCATCAGTGGAGGAGGTAACACTGAAGCTTTCTTT.